Listed here are 27 T cell receptor beta chains from one sample, sequenced in a study of identical twins. TCRdb recomputed calls from the 5' RACE reads with MiXCR, one row per CDR3 protein. Of around 1.7 million distinct CDR3 sequences detected, 25% to 35% appear once; the ten largest clones hold roughly 0.3%. Sequenced material: cord blood. Receptor source: a newborn girl in good health.

This chain uses TRBV7-6 with TRBJ2-5; D might be TRBD2 (6 bases). CDR3 length: 17 amino acids. The germline V gene has CDR1 SGHVS and CDR2 FNYEAQ. V shed 0 bases and J shed 11 bases, with 25 bases lying between them. CDR3 bases: TGTGCCAGCAGCTTAGCTTTGGCTAGCGCGAGTAGTAATGAGCAGTACTTC. Its translation is CASSLALASASSNEQYF.

This clonotype has a handful of counts. The V gene is TRBV12-3 or TRBV12-4, the J gene TRBJ2-3; 11 bases are a match to TRBD2. CDR3 size: 14 residues. Losses at the gene ends were 9 bases for V and 5 bases for J; bases not matched to a gene: 7. CDR3 amino acids: CASTFSGGGDTQYF. For the CDR3, the DNA is TGTGCCAGTACGTTTAGCGGGGGGGGAGATACGCAGTATTTT.

Remarks on this clonotype: A read error is possible here, since a much larger clone lies one base away. The chain couples TRBV27 to TRBJ2-7, with TRBD1 matching 8 bases. CDR3 length: 13 amino acids. CDR1 MNHEY and CDR2 SMNVEV come from the germline V gene (reference sequence). Germline trimming cut 6 bases from V and 7 bases from J; bases unmatched to any gene: 8. CDR3 protein: CASRRTGHNEQYF. As DNA, the CDR3 is TGTGCCAGCAGACGGACAGGGCACAATGAGCAGTACTTC.

This clonotype has just one count. The CDR3 here is CSALKREGSTDTQYF. The CDR3 coding sequence is TGCAGTGCTCTGAAGCGGGAGGGCAGCACAGATACGCAGTATTTT. The chain couples TRBV20-1 to TRBJ2-3; 10 bases match TRBD2. Per the germline V gene, CDR1 is DFQATT and CDR2 is SNEGSKA (reference sequence). There are 15 residues in the CDR3. V was clipped by 5 bases and J by 0 bases; unmatched bases: 5.

This clonotype was seen a few times. The genes are TRBV20-1 and TRBJ2-4, with 7 positions matching TRBD1. This CDR3 comprises 16 residues. Germline CDR1 is DFQATT and CDR2 is SNEGSKA (reference sequence). Unmatched junction bases numbered 11, after V lost 5 bases and J lost 1 base. This CDR3 is CSAWDSRMPAKNIQYF. CDR3 bases: TGCAGTGCTTGGGACAGCAGAATGCCGGCCAAAAACATTCAGTACTTC.

This clonotype was counted a few times. The rearrangement joins TRBV10-3 to TRBJ2-3; 9 bases match TRBD2. V shed 7 bases and J 3 bases; nucleotides not matched to a gene: 5. The CDR3 consists of 14 residues. The germline CDR1 and CDR2 sequences are ENHRY and SYGVKD. The CDR3 sequence is CAITSSGRTDTQYF. Here the CDR3 DNA reads TGTGCCATCACCAGTAGCGGGAGAACAGATACGCAGTATTTT.

This chain's CDR3 is CASSLLGQRTEAFF. DNA for the CDR3: TGTGCCAGCAGTTTATTGGGACAGCGCACTGAAGCTTTCTTT. The V gene is TRBV28, the J gene TRBJ1-1, with 7 bases that match TRBD1. The CDR3 runs 14 residues. Germline-derived CDR1 and CDR2 are MDHEN and SYDVKM. V gave up 1 base and J gave up 4 bases; unmatched junction bases: 3.

This clonotype was found once. The CDR3 does not close with the conserved phenylalanine or tryptophan, likely indicating a read error. The chain couples TRBV5-1 to TRBJ2-1; weak D call: TRBD1 (5 bases). Trimming removed 6 bases from V and 6 bases from J, with 16 bases in between. The CDR3 has 14 residues. Germline CDR1 and CDR2: SGHRS and YFSETQ. The CDR3 coding sequence is TGCGCCAGCACAGGGCCAGTGGTGGCCAATGAGCAGTTCTAC. As protein: CASTGPVVANEQFY.

This chain uses TRBV29-1 with TRBJ2-5, with 9 bases that match TRBD2. The V and J ends lost 4 bases and 4 bases, in that order; junction bases with no gene match: 4. CDR3 length equals 13 residues. Germline V lookup: CDR1 SQVTM, CDR2 ANQGSEA. CDR3 sequence: CSVGGLATETQYF. CDR3 in DNA: TGCAGCGTTGGGGGACTAGCAACAGAGACCCAGTACTTC.

V gene TRBV27 combines with J gene TRBJ2-1; the match to TRBD2 covers 9 bases. Germline V gene data show CDR1 as MNHEY and CDR2 as SMNVEV (reference sequence). V lost 4 bases, J lost 2 bases, and 6 bases stayed unmatched. This CDR3 is built from 16 residues. CDR3: CASSSTSSGAYNEQFF. CDR3 DNA sequence: TGTGCCAGCAGTTCTACCTCTAGCGGGGCCTACAATGAGCAGTTCTTC.

This chain joins TRBV28 and TRBJ2-1; TRBD2 matches at 10 bases. The junction had 8 bases not matched to a gene; V was cut back by 5 bases and J by 1 base. The CDR3 contains 17 residues. Germline V gene sequence: CDR1 MDHEN, CDR2 SYDVKM. DNA of the CDR3: TGTGCCAGCAGTACGCTGCTAGCGGGAGAATCCTACAATGAGCAGTTCTTC. It encodes CASSTLLAGESYNEQFF.

This clonotype was seen at least ten times. This chain uses TRBV4-2 with TRBJ2-3; tentative D call: TRBD1 (5 bases). Trimming removed 3 bases at V and 3 bases at J, with 10 bases between. Germline CDR1 reads LGHNA; CDR2 reads YNFKEQ. The CDR3 is 14 amino acids. For the CDR3, the DNA is TGTGCCAGCAGCCAGGGGCTCTCGACAGATACGCAGTATTTT. This codes for CASSQGLSTDTQYF.

The chain couples TRBV20-1 to TRBJ1-5; 8 bases match TRBD1. CDR1 is DFQATT, CDR2 SNEGSKA, per germline (reference sequence). The V segment lost 3 bases and the J segment 1 base; nucleotides outside the gene matches: 8. The CDR3 has 16 residues. CDR3 residues: CSARAGGGGSNQPQHF. The CDR3 DNA follows: TGCAGTGCTAGGGCAGGGGGCGGCGGGAGCAATCAGCCCCAGCATTTT.

This clonotype was seen a handful of times. As DNA, the CDR3 is TGCGCCAGCAGCCAAGTAGTCGGCCTTGGAACCTACGAGCAGTACTTC. Translation gives CASSQVVGLGTYEQYF. The V call is TRBV4-1, the J call TRBJ2-7; D uncertain. In germline, CDR1 is MGHRA, CDR2 YSYEKL. V lost 1 base, J lost 2 bases, and 15 bases lay in between. The CDR3 runs to 16 residues.

This clonotype occurred a few times. This chain uses TRBV5-1 with TRBJ2-3, with 7 bases that match TRBD1. There are 19 residues in the CDR3. CDR1 and CDR2 from the germline V gene are SGHRS and YFSETQ. The junction had 18 bases not matched to a gene; V was cut back by 2 bases and J by 3 bases. As DNA, the CDR3 is TGCGCCAGCAGCTTTAAATACCCCATAGACAGGGAGCGGACAGATACGCAGTATTTT. This encodes CASSFKYPIDRERTDTQYF.

The chain carries TRBV3-1 and TRBJ1-1; D unclear. Germline CDR1 is LGHDT and CDR2 is YNNKEL (reference sequence). The CDR3 loop spans 16 amino acids. The V gene lost 2 bases and the J gene lost 3 bases, with 16 bases spanning the gap. The CDR3 DNA follows: TGTGCCAGCAGCCAATACCCGGGGAACCGTGACACTGAAGCTTTCTTT. It is translated as CASSQYPGNRDTEAFF.

CDR3 residues: CSARDPASGFYNEQFF. The CDR3 nucleotides are TGCAGTGCTAGAGATCCCGCTAGCGGCTTCTACAATGAGCAGTTCTTC. The chain carries TRBV20-1 and TRBJ2-1; 7 positions agree with TRBD2. Trimming cost V 0 bases and J 3 bases; bases outside gene matches: 8. Germline V gene lookup returns CDR1 DFQATT and CDR2 SNEGSKA (reference sequence). The CDR3 is 16 residues long.

This clonotype was observed a handful of times. The CDR3 DNA follows: TGCAGCGTTGACGTGCCGAACAGGCGGACGACGACTGGTGGCTACACCTTC. Translation: CSVDVPNRRTTTGGYTF. The chain employs TRBV29-1 and TRBJ1-2, with a tentative D call TRBD1 (5 bases). The CDR3 consists of 17 residues. Germline V gene data show CDR1 as SQVTM and CDR2 as ANQGSEA. V dropped 3 bases and J dropped 7 bases, with 27 bases sitting between them.

J is TRBJ2-3 and V is TRBV29-1; D not resolved. Per the germline V gene, CDR1 is SQVTM and CDR2 is ANQGSEA. V lost 7 bases and J 3 bases, leaving 14 bases between the germline ends. The CDR3 runs to 13 residues. DNA for the CDR3: TGCAGCGCCCGTTCCCGGAGAACAGATACGCAGTATTTT. Translating it yields CSARSRRTDTQYF.

In its sample, this clonotype was seen a few times. The chain employs TRBV3-1 and TRBJ2-4; TRBD2 agrees at 11 bases. CDR3 length equals 18 residues. Looked up from germline, CDR1 is LGHDT and CDR2 is YNNKEL (reference sequence). With 3 bases clipped from V and 0 bases from J, the junction kept 7 bases outside the gene matches. This CDR3 is CASSHRTSGSQAKNIQYF. The CDR3 DNA reads TGTGCCAGCAGCCACAGGACTAGCGGGTCTCAAGCCAAAAACATTCAGTACTTC.

The genes are TRBV20-1 and TRBJ2-1; 8 positions agree with TRBD2. Germline CDR1 and CDR2: DFQATT and SNEGSKA (reference sequence). V lost 0 bases to trimming and J lost 8 bases; unmatched junction nucleotides: 9. The CDR3 runs 15 residues. This CDR3 reads CSARDFGSGVDEQFF. The CDR3 DNA sequence: TGCAGTGCTAGAGATTTTGGTAGCGGGGTGGATGAGCAGTTCTTC.

CDR3 residues: CASSSPASNTEAFF. CDR3 nucleotide sequence: TGTGCCAGCAGTTCGCCGGCCTCGAACACTGAAGCTTTCTTT. This rearrangement joins TRBV27 to TRBJ1-1, with D unresolved. CDR3 size: 14 residues. V lost 4 bases and J lost 1, with 10 bases in between. CDR1 and CDR2 (germline): MNHEY, SMNVEV (reference sequence).

The chain combines TRBV5-1 with TRBJ2-1; 9 nucleotides align to TRBD2. V lost 2 bases and J lost 5; bases outside the gene matches: 5. CDR3 size: 15 residues. In germline, CDR1 is SGHRS, CDR2 YFSETQ. The CDR3 bases are TGCGCCAGCAGCTTCGGGGCTAGCGGGAACAATGAGCAGTTCTTC. This sequence encodes CASSFGASGNNEQFF.

This clonotype appeared a few times. The gene calls are TRBV20-1 and TRBJ2-3; either TRBD1 or TRBD2 may fit D (6 bases each). CDR3 length equals 16 residues. Between the trimmed V and J ends, which lost 2 bases and 3 bases, there was a span of 18 bases. Germline V gene data show CDR1 as DFQATT and CDR2 as SNEGSKA (reference sequence). The CDR3 is CSARFWGREGTDTQYF. The DNA for the CDR3 is TGCAGTGCTAGATTTTGGGGGCGGGAAGGGACAGATACGCAGTATTTT.

The V and J genes are TRBV2 and TRBJ2-1; TRBD2 matches 12 bases. Looked up from germline, CDR1 is SNHLY and CDR2 is FYNNEI. V dropped 5 bases and J dropped 5; count of bases not matched to a gene: 10. The CDR3 loop spans 17 amino acids. CDR3 sequence (DNA): TGTGCCAGCAGTAATAGACTAGCGGGAGCCGGGGACAATGAGCAGTTCTTC. It translates to CASSNRLAGAGDNEQFF.

V is TRBV7-2 and J is TRBJ2-1, with D tentatively TRBD2 (5 bases). V was shortened by 2 bases and J by 10 bases, with 15 bases between the two germline ends. The CDR3 is 14 residues long. Germline V gene lookup returns CDR1 SGHTA and CDR2 FQGNSA. The CDR3 protein is CASSLRKTGIEQFF. DNA of the CDR3: TGTGCCAGCAGCTTACGGAAAACGGGGATCGAGCAGTTCTTC.

The V and J genes are TRBV14 and TRBJ1-2, with TRBD1 identical over 8 bases. The CDR3 length is 15 residues. Germline CDR1 reads SGHDN; CDR2 reads FVKESK. Germline trimming cut 1 base from V and 3 bases from J; bases unmatched to any gene: 4. For the CDR3, the DNA is TGTGCCAGCAGCCAAGTCCAGGGGGCCCACTATGGCTACACCTTC. Residues: CASSQVQGAHYGYTF.